The present T cell receptor beta chain was sequenced within a study of cytomegalovirus exposure and HLA in healthy donors. Study as a whole: An analysis done earlier identified some 120 million unique TCR beta sequences from about 180 million T cells.

This clone was seen a handful of times. Its specificity is unknown. It was with 60 Vbeta and 13 Jbeta primers that the PCR ran. Profiling relied on immunoSEQ multiplex PCR, and the TCRdb table lists in-frame clones only, not all of them. This sample has roughly 140,000 clones; approximately 72% occur once, and the top ten carry about 1.3%. Findings of the study overall: One variant, a missense change in DCLRE1C, was linked in a later analysis to TCR beta V- and J-gene trimming.

Germline V gives CDR1 GTSNPN, CDR2 SVGIG (reference sequence). Trimming cost V 1 base and J 8 bases, with 17 bases left between them. There are 14 residues in the CDR3. Sequenced input: PBMCs. The TCR comes from a man between 18 and 29 years old in good health and CMV-seronegative. The chain uses TRBV30 and TRBJ1-2, with a tentative D call TRBD1 (6 bases). Written as DNA, the CDR3 is TGTGCCTGGAGTGGCCTTACAGGGTTGGGAGGCTACACCTTC. Translated, it gives CAWSGLTGLGGYTF.